Listed here are 3 T cell receptor beta chains from one sample, sequenced in a study of CD8+CD57+ T cells in acquired aplastic anemia. Sequenced patients had shown CD8+CD57+ cell expansion by flow cytometry. TCR beta VDJ combinations and CDR3 sequences were profiled from genomic DNA. One entry per CDR3 protein, called by TCRdb with MiXCR from the reads. The sample lists some 200,000 distinct CDR3 sequences; 48% were seen once. The sample was sorted CD4+, CD8+, or CD8+CD57+ T cells (not recorded which) from PBMCs. These receptors all stem from a human donor with aplastic anemia.

The chain combines TRBV10-2 with TRBJ2-1, with 9 bases fitting TRBD2. The CDR3 spans 16 residues. CDR1 WSHSY and CDR2 SAAADI come from the germline V gene. With V trimmed by 5 bases and J by 2 bases, 7 bases remained unmatched. Here the CDR3 reads CASSSRGGAAYNEQFF. CDR3 DNA: TGCGCCAGCAGTTCTCGCGGGGGGGCCGCCTACAATGAGCAGTTCTTC.

This clonotype has only a few counts. V and J are TRBV19 and TRBJ1-6; 9 nucleotides align to TRBD1. This CDR3 is built from 15 residues. J lost 9 bases, V lost 1 base, and 4 bases had no gene match. Germline-derived CDR1 and CDR2 are LNHDA and SQIVND (reference sequence). CDR3 nucleotides: TGTGCCAGTAGTATAGTAGGGACAGGGCGTTCACCCCTCCACTTT. Translating it yields CASSIVGTGRSPLHF.

The chain employs TRBV2 and TRBJ2-5; tentatively, D is TRBD2 (5 bases). CDR1 is SNHLY, CDR2 FYNNEI, per germline. Trimming pared 6 bases from V and 2 bases from J, leaving 10 bases between. The CDR3 has 13 amino acids. The CDR3 sequence is CASRERSQETQYF. The CDR3 coding sequence is TGTGCCAGCAGAGAGCGGTCTCAAGAGACCCAGTACTTC.